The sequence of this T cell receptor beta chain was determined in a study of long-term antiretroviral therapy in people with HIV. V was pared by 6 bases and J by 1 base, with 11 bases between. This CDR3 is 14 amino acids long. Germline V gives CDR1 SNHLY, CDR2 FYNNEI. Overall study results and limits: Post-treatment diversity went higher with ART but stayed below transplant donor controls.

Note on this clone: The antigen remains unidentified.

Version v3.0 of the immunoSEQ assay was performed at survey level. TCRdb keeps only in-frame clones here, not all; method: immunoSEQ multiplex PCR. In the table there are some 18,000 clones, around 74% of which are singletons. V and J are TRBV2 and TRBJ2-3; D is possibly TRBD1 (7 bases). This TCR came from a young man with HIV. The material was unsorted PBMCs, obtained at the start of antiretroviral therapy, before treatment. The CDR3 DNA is TGTGCCAGCAGAGGGGGGACAGGCACAGATACGCAGTATTTT. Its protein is CASRGGTGTDTQYF.